The sequence of this TCR beta chain was determined in a study of T cell changes during pregnancy in multiple sclerosis. V was clipped by 3 bases and J by 4 bases; unmatched bases: 5. The CDR3 is made up of 15 amino acids. The germline V gene encodes CDR1 MNHNS and CDR2 SASEGT. Generated by immunoSEQ multiplex PCR, the TCRdb table keeps only in-frame clones and is missing some. The sample comprises approximately 49,000 clones, 92% of which are singletons, and 0.75% to 0.95% rests with the top ten. The sequence came from a female donor in good health, enrolled as a control in a pregnancy study. Sequencing used CD4+ T cells from peripheral blood mononuclear cells, obtained in the second trimester of pregnancy. The chain uses TRBV6-1 and TRBJ1-2; TRBD1 matches 10 bases. CDR3 bases: TGTGCCAGCAGTGAGATGGGACAGGGGTTCTATGGCTACACCTTC. Its translation is CASSEMGQGFYGYTF.